This TCR beta chain appears in the sequencing data of a study of blood T cells in healthy people across ages. Study information: Per two T cells, about one barcoded beta molecule was captured through template switching.

General study points: Getting older went along with TCR beta diversity per million T cells dropping roughly linearly. Diversity was estimated from one million T cells, and these estimates were considered underestimates.

Details on this clonotype: What it binds is unknown.

Combining a sample-barcoded 5' primer with a J-beta primer mix, a second PCR ran for about 7 to 11 cycles. TCRdb recomputed calls from the 5' RACE reads with MiXCR, one row per CDR3 protein. The top ten hold 13% of the sample, which has around 1,000,000 distinct CDR3 sequences, 35% to 45% seen once. The material sequenced was blood. The receptor comes from a man aged 18 to 30 in good health.

The CDR3 reads CSASWGQGAYGYTF. The CDR3 coding sequence is TGCAGTGCTAGTTGGGGACAGGGGGCCTATGGCTACACCTTC. V and J are TRBV20-1 and TRBJ1-2; 12 positions match TRBD1. The ends lost 3 bases at V and 4 bases at J; junction bases unmatched: 3. The CDR3 totals 14 residues. From germline, CDR1 is DFQATT and CDR2 SNEGSKA (reference sequence).